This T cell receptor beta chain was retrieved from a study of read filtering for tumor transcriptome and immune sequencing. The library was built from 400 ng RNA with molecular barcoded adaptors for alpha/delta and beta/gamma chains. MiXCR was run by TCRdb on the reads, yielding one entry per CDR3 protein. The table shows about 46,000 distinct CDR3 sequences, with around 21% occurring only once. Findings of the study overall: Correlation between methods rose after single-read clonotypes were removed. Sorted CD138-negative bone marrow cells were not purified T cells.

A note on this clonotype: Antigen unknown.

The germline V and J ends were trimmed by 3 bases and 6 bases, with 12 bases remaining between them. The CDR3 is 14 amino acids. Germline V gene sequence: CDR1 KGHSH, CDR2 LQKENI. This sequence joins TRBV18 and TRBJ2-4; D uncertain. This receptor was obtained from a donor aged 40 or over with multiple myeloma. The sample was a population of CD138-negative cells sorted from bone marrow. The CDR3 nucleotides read TGTGCCAGCTCACCCAATGAAGCAAGAAACATTCAGTACTTC. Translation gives CASSPNEARNIQYF.